The T cell receptor (beta chain) under discussion was sequenced for a study of CD8 T cells in Susac syndrome. This CDR3 comprises 12 residues. V lost 7 bases and J lost 4, with 14 bases in between. Germline V gene lookup returns CDR1 SQVTM and CDR2 ANQGSEA. RNA, at about 0.5 to 1 ug, was reverse transcribed with random hexamers. TCRdb re-called the immunoSEQ multiplex PCR reads through MiXCR, storing one row per CDR3 protein. Counted here are about 300,000 distinct CDR3 sequences, around 89% occurring once; the ten biggest clones make up about 0.17%. Input material: CD8+ T cells from PBMCs. This chain joins TRBV29-1 and TRBJ2-7, with D perhaps TRBD1 or TRBD2 (5 bases each). This clonotype was obtained from a human donor with multiple sclerosis. The CDR3 protein is CSATGPLYEQYF. The CDR3 DNA is TGCAGCGCTACGGGGCCGTTGTACGAGCAGTACTTC.